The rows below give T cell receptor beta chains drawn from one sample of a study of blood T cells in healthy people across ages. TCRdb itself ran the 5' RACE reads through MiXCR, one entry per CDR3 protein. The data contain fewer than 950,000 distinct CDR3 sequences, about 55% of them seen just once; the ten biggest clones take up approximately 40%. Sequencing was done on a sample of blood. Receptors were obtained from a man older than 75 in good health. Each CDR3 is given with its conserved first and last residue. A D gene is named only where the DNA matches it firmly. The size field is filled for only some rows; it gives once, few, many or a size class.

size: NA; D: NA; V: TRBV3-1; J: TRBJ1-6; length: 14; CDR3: CASSGTLTNSPLHF
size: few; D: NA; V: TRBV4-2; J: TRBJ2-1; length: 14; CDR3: CASSQVGLGIEQFF
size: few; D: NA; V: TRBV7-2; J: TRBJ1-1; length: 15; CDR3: CASSPPPLGRAVAFF
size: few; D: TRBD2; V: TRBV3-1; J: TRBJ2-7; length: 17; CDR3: CASSRGLAGGGAYEQYF
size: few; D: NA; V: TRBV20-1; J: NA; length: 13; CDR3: CSADFDGSYEQYF
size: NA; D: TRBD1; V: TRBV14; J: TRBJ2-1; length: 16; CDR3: CASSPPGQVVLNEQFF
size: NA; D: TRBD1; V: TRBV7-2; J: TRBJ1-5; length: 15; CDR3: CASSLVGTGLWPQHF
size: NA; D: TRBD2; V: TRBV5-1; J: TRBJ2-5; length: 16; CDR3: CASSWGLAGVLTEQYF
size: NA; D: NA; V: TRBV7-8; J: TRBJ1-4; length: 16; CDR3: CASSDLQRGLNEKLFF
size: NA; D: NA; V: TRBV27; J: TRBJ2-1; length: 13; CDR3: CASGGTPHNEQFF
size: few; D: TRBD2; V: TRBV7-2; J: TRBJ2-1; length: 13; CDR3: CASSLAVGGEQFF
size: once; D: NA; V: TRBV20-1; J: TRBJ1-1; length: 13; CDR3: CSARDLGRTEAFF
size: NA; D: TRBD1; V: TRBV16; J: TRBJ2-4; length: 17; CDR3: CASTAGTGYGTKNIQYF
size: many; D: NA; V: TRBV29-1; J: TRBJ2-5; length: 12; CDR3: CSVVSHRETQYF
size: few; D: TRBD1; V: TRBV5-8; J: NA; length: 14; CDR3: CASRNDRAYNEQYF
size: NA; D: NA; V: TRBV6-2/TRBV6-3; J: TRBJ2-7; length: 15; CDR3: CASRIPGHQVYEQYF
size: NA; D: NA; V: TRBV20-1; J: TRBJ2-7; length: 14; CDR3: CSARLDMVSYEQYF
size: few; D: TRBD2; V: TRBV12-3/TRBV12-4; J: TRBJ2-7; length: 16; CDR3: CASSLTGTSGNYEQYF
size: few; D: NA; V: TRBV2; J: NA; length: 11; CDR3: CASRSSHEQYF
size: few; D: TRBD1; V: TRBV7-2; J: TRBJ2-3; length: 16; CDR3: CASSLVGTASTDTQYF
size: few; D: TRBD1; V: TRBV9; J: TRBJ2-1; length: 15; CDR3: CASSATGGIYNEQFF
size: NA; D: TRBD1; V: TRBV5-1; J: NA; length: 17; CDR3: CASSLTRWRTGGYEQYF
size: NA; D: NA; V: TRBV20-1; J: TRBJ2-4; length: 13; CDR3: CSALGVTENIQYF
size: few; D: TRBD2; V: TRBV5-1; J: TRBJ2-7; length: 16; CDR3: CASSSGGLAGVGEQYF
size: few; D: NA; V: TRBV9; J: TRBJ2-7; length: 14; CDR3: CASSVGDTTYEQYF
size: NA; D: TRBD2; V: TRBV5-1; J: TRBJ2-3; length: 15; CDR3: CASSPGLAGAGTQYF
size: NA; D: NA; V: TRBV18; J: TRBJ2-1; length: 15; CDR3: CASSEYSGSSGEQFF